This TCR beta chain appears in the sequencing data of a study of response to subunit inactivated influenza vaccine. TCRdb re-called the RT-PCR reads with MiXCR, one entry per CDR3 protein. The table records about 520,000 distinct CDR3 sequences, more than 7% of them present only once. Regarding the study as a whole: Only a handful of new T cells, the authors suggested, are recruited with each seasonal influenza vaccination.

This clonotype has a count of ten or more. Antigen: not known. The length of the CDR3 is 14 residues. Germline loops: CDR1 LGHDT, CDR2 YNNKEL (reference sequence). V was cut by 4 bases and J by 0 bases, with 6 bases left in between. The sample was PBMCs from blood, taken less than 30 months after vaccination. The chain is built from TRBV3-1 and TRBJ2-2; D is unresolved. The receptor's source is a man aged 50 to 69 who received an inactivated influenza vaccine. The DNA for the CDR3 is TGTGCCAGCAGCCCCGTAGCGAACACCGGGGAGCTGTTTTTT. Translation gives CASSPVANTGELFF.